This record looks at one TCR beta chain sequence and its context. Its specificity is not known. This sample was taken from a study of OX40 agonist ivuxolimab in advanced cancers. Overall study: Dosing consisted of intravenous ivuxolimab at 0.01 to 10 mg/kg every 2 weeks. The group had a mean age of about 60 years, ranged from 23 to 79, and was less than 85% male. Partial responses were achieved by three patients, of whom one had hepatocellular carcinoma and two had cutaneous melanoma.

Profiling relied on immunoSEQ multiplex PCR, and the TCRdb table lists in-frame clones only, not all of them. The sample includes 40,000 to 50,000 clones, approximately 83% of them seen just once. V lost 1 base and J 0 bases, leaving 14 bases between the germline ends. The length of the CDR3 is 17 residues. The V gene's germline CDR1 is SGHRS and CDR2 YFSETQ. Study results and limitations: Circulating CD4+ and CD8+ T cells showed clonal expansion by week 6 at 0.1 to 3.0 mg/kg.

The V and J genes are TRBV5-1 and TRBJ1-3; D is possibly TRBD1 (6 bases). Sequencing used CD4+ or CD8+ T cells sorted from blood, obtained in a trial of the OX40 agonist ivuxolimab. The source of this sequence is an adult with an advanced solid tumor such as melanoma, head and neck, liver or kidney cancer. CDR3 in amino acids: CASSLFRGQSSGNTIYF. CDR3 coding DNA: TGCGCCAGCAGCTTGTTCAGGGGCCAGAGCTCTGGAAACACCATATATTTT.